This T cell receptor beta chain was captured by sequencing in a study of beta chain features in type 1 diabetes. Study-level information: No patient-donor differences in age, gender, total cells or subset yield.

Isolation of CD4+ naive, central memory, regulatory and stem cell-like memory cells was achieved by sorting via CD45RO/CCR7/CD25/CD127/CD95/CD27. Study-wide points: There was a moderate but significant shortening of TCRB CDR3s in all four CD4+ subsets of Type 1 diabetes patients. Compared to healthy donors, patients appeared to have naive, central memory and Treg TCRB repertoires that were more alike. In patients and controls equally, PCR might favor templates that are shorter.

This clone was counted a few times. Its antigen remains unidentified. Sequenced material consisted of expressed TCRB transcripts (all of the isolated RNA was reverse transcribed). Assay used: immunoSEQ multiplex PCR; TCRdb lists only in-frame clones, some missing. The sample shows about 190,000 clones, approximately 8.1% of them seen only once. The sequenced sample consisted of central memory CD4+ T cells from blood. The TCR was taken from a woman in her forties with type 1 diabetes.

CDR3 loop: CASSPGTGEYEQYF. Written as DNA, the CDR3 is TGTGCCAGCAGTCCAGGGACAGGGGAGTACGAGCAGTACTTC. V is TRBV27 and J is TRBJ2-7; the match to TRBD1 covers 10 bases. Germline lookup yields CDR1 MNHEY and CDR2 SMNVEV (reference sequence). The trim removed 5 bases at V and 4 bases at J, leaving 5 bases unmatched. There are 14 residues in the CDR3.